One sample yielded the 7 T cell receptor beta chains listed below, sequenced in a study of blood T cell repertoires in COVID-19. Sequenced by immunoSEQ multiplex PCR; TCRdb stores in-frame clones only, minus some. The data hold tens of thousands of clones, with roughly 80% observed a single time. Sequencing input: peripheral blood. These receptors were obtained from a woman in her 50s with active or convalescent COVID-19.

CDR3 in DNA: TGTGCCAGCTCACCCGGTGGCCCTCAGGGAGGTTTCTATGGCTACACCTTC. Protein product: CASSPGGPQGGFYGYTF. The chain is built from TRBV18 and TRBJ1-2; D possibly corresponds to TRBD1 (5 bases). Trimming pared 3 bases from V and 4 bases from J, leaving 21 bases between. The CDR3 is made up of 17 amino acids. Germline V gene sequence: CDR1 KGHSH, CDR2 LQKENI.

This clone showed up just a few times. The J gene is TRBJ2-1, the V gene TRBV27; 7 bases map to TRBD2. CDR1 is MNHEY, CDR2 SMNVEV, per germline (reference sequence). V lost 7 bases, J lost 8 bases, and 11 bases stayed unmatched. The CDR3 totals 14 residues. The CDR3 bases are TGTGCCAGCACCGAGCGGGGACCTGCGGATGAGCAGTTCTTC. This gives the protein CASTERGPADEQFF.

The chain carries TRBV7-6 and TRBJ2-3; 7 positions match TRBD2. Germline assignment: CDR1 SGHVS and CDR2 FNYEAQ. CDR3 length: 18 amino acids. Trimming took 4 bases from V and 0 from J; bases not matched to a gene: 13. This CDR3 reads CASSSRASGRLSTDTQYF. The DNA for the CDR3 is TGTGCCAGCAGCTCACGGGCTAGCGGACGTTTGAGCACAGATACGCAGTATTTT.

V gene TRBV11-1 combines with J gene TRBJ1-1, with D maybe TRBD1 (5 bases). The CDR3 spans 16 residues. V was trimmed by 4 bases and J by 4 bases, leaving 19 bases between them. The germline V gene encodes CDR1 SGHAT and CDR2 FQDESV (reference sequence). The CDR3 reads CASSSRQRGWGTEAFF. The DNA of the CDR3 is TGTGCCAGCAGCTCCCGACAGCGGGGGTGGGGCACTGAAGCTTTCTTT.

V and J are TRBV19 and TRBJ2-7; the D gene is possibly TRBD1 (5 bases). The CDR3 has 15 amino acids. V lost 3 bases to trimming and J lost 2 bases, with 14 bases between them. The germline gives CDR1 LNHDA, CDR2 SQIVND (reference sequence). The CDR3: CASSMTSRAPYEQYF. CDR3 DNA: TGTGCCAGTAGTATGACGAGCAGGGCTCCCTACGAGCAGTACTTC.

The V call is TRBV5-1, the J call TRBJ1-6; D uncertain. V shed 4 bases and J shed 0 bases, with 11 bases lying between them. Per the germline V gene, CDR1 is SGHRS and CDR2 is YFSETQ. There are 16 residues in the CDR3. This CDR3 reads CASSLTGSSYNSPLHF. Here the CDR3 DNA reads TGCGCCAGCAGCCTAACGGGGAGCTCCTATAATTCACCCCTCCACTTT.

This chain connects TRBV7-6 to TRBJ1-2; D not resolved. The CDR3 covers 17 residues. The V gene lost 0 bases and the J gene lost 8 bases, with 22 bases spanning the gap. Germline CDR1 and CDR2: SGHVS and FNYEAQ. CDR3 sequence: CASSLAAGDTSISGYTF. The CDR3 nucleotides are TGTGCCAGCAGCTTAGCGGCGGGCGACACCTCCATCTCGGGCTACACCTTC.